The clone carrying this TCR beta chain was observed at least ten times. Other DNA sequences in this specimen translate into the identical CDR3. These data come from a study of shared clonotypes between healthy human individuals. The genomic DNA of each subset was split evenly across several immunoSEQ plates. Sequenced by immunoSEQ multiplex PCR; TCRdb stores in-frame clones only, minus some. This table holds a few hundred thousand clones, approximately 77% found once. The V gene's germline CDR1 is MDHEN and CDR2 SYDVKM. The CDR3 runs 12 residues. V lost 1 base and J 4 bases, leaving 3 bases between the germline ends.

The sequence came from a woman aged 40 to 49 in good health. Some clones in this sample may be carry-over from other donors' samples. This sequence joins TRBV28 and TRBJ2-3; no reliable D call. Source material: PBMCs. The CDR3 DNA follows: TGTGCCAGCAGTTTATCCGCAGATACGCAGTATTTT. Protein: CASSLSADTQYF.